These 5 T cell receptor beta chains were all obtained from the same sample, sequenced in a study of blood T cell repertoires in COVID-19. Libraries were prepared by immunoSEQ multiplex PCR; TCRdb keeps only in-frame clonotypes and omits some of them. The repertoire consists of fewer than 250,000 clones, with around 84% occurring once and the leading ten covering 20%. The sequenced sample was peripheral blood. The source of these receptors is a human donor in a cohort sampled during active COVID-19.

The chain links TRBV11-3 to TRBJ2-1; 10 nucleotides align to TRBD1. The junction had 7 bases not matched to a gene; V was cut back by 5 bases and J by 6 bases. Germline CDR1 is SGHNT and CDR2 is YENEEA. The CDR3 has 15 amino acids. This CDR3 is CASSPGTGEGNEQFF. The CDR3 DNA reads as TGTGCCAGCAGCCCAGGGACAGGGGAGGGCAATGAGCAGTTCTTC.

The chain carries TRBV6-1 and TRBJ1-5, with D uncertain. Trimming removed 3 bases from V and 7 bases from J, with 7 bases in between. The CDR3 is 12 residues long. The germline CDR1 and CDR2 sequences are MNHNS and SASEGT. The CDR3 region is CASSDPSQPQHF. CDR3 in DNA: TGTGCCAGCAGTGATCCTTCCCAGCCCCAGCATTTT.

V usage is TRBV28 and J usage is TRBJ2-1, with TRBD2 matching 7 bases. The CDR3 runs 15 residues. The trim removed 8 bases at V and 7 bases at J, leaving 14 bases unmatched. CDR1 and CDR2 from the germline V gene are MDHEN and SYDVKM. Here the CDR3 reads CASGVERDYFNEQFF. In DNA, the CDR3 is TGTGCCAGCGGAGTGGAACGGGACTATTTTAATGAGCAGTTCTTC.

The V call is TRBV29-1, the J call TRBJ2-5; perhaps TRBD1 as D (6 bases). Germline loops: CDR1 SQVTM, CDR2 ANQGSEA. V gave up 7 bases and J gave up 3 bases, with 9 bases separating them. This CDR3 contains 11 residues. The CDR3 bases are TGCAGCGCCCACAGGGAAGAGACCCAGTACTTC. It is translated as CSAHREETQYF.

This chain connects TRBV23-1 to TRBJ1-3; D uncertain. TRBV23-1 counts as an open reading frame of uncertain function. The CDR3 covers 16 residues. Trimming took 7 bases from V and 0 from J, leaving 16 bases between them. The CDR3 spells CASTTPPGNSGNTIYF. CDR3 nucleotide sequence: TGCGCCAGCACCACCCCTCCGGGGAACTCTGGAAACACCATATATTTT.